This TCR beta chain derives from a study of T cell responses to AZD1222 COVID-19 vaccine. General study findings and limits: Baseline seropositivity occurred in only six or seven AZD1222 recipients. The donor group comprised mostly white British people and more females; the analysis possibly underestimated clonal diversity.

The assay was immunoSEQ multiplex PCR, and TCRdb's table has in-frame clones only and misses some. The table shows 100,000 to 120,000 clones, with about 95% occurring only once. A word on this clone: Its target is not known. Within the sample, other DNA sequences also encode this same CDR3.

V gave up 6 bases and J gave up 4 bases; unmatched junction bases: 2. The CDR3 loop spans 13 amino acids. The clonotype was recovered from an adult who received the AZD1222 COVID-19 vaccine. Sequencing was performed on peripheral blood, taken 28 days after the second AZD1222 dose. This chain joins TRBV12-3 or TRBV12-4 and TRBJ1-5, with 8 bases lining up with TRBD1. DNA for the CDR3: TGTGCCAGCAGCCGGACAGGGAATCAGCCCCAGCATTTT. The encoded protein is CASSRTGNQPQHF.